Included here is one T cell receptor beta chain sequence, with context. The timepoints at which blood was sampled were baseline, cycle 4 day 1, and cycle 7 day 1. Sequenced by immunoSEQ multiplex PCR; TCRdb stores in-frame clones only, minus some. The sample records 45,000 to 50,000 clones, 80% to 90% being singletons. The sample originates from a study of OX40 agonist ivuxolimab in advanced cancers. Turning to the study itself: Patients in the trial were receiving intravenous ivuxolimab every 2 weeks, at doses of 0.01 to 10 mg/kg. Those treated in dose escalation had hepatocellular carcinoma, melanoma, renal cell cancer or head and neck cancer. Three patients showed partial responses: one hepatocellular carcinoma and two cutaneous melanoma cases.

The CDR3 covers 13 residues. V was pared by 5 bases and J by 1 base, with 10 bases between. The germline V gene encodes CDR1 SGHRS and CDR2 YFSETQ. This receptor was identified in an adult with an advanced solid tumor such as melanoma, head and neck, liver or kidney cancer. The J gene is TRBJ2-7, the V gene TRBV5-1; D is ambiguous. Sequences were derived from CD4+ or CD8+ T cells sorted from blood, sampled in a trial of the OX40 agonist ivuxolimab. The CDR3 nucleotides read TGCGCCAGCAGTCGGGCAGGATCCTACGAGCAGTACTTC. As protein: CASSRAGSYEQYF.